The rows below give T cell receptor beta chains drawn from one sample of a study of blood T cell repertoires in COVID-19. This table comes from immunoSEQ multiplex PCR, and its TCRdb copy is limited to in-frame clones, with some not included. In the table there are about 130,000 clones, around 80% of which are singletons. Sequenced material: peripheral blood. These receptors all come from a man aged 35-49 years with active or convalescent COVID-19. Each CDR3 is given with its conserved first and last residue. Size tells how often a clone was seen (once, few, many) or the class of an expanded clone, and some rows leave it out.

CDR3 protein | V gene | clone size
CASSSGQGGSPLHF | TRBV5-8 | .
CASSPRGVGELFF | TRBV11-2 | .
CASSLAGGQASGANVLTF | TRBV11-1 | .
CASRRTGTGIYF | TRBV3-1/TRBV3-2 | .
CATSRGLNRGATEAFF | TRBV15 | few
CASRGGETQYF | TRBV19 | .
CASKEGVTEAFF | TRBV6-5 | .
CASGLTTSGALIIGGGTDTQYF | TRBV12-5 | .
CASSLPLGAGGNTIYF | TRBV25-1 | .
CASSFVGQGAKASGYTF | TRBV28 | .
CASSMTGSEAFF | TRBV19 | .
CASSFSDSLYNEQFF | TRBV5-1 | few
CATSDSGPNEKLFF | TRBV24-1 | few
CASSRGPYYEQYF | TRBV6-5 | few
CASSLHSGGNQPQHF | TRBV6-5 | few
CASSPRLAGSTDTQYF | TRBV3-1/TRBV3-2 | few
CASSHSTGELFF | TRBV7-9 | .
CAISLTASGTEAFF | TRBV10-3 | .
CASSLALGMGQGIYGYTF | TRBV27 | once
CASSLLGRVGYNEQFF | TRBV7-2 | .
CASSLETGLENTEAFF | TRBV5-1 | .
CASSSDRPNQPQHF | TRBV5-8 | .
CASALRGNTIYF | TRBV12-3/TRBV12-4 | .
CASSLSRLNGELFF | TRBV5-6 | few
CASSPGTISGNTIYF | TRBV18 | .
CASSLGDRVGEQYF | TRBV28 | .
CSVGGESYNEQFF | TRBV29-1 | .
CASSGGDVNSPLHF | TRBV5-1 | .
CASSSGQATDTQYF | TRBV28 | .